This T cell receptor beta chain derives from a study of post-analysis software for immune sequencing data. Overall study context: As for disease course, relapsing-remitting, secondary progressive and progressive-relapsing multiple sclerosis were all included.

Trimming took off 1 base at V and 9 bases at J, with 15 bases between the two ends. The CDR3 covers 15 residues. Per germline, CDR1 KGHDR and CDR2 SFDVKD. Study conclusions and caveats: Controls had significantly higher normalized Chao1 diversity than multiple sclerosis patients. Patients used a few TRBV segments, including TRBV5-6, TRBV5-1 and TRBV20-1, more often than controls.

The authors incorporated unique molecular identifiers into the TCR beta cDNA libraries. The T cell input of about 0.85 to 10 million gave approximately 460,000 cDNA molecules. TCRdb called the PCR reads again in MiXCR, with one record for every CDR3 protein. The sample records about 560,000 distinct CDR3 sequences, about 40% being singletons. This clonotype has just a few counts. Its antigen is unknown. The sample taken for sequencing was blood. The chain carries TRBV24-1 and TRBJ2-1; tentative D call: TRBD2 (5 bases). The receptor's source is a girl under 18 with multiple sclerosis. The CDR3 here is CATSDFTERAGEQFF. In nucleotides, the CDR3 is TGTGCCACCAGTGATTTCACGGAGAGGGCAGGTGAGCAGTTCTTC.